This note documents a single T cell receptor beta chain sequence. These data come from a study of blood T cell repertoires in COVID-19. As for the study in general: Sites across the United States, Italy and Spain contributed samples from acute and convalescent COVID-19. Sample material is recorded as cDNA or gDNA derived from T cells, B-cell-depleted T cells, or PBMCs.

TCRdb keeps only in-frame clones here, not all; method: immunoSEQ multiplex PCR. The data show 65,000 to 90,000 clones, 87% seen once. Input material: peripheral blood. The clonotype originates from a man aged 30 to 45 with acute or convalescent COVID-19.

CDR3 protein: CASSSAGSNQPQHF. CDR3 coding DNA: TGTGCCAGCAGTTCCGCAGGGAGCAATCAGCCCCAGCATTTT. V gene TRBV6-2 or TRBV6-3 combines with J gene TRBJ1-5; TRBD1 is a possible D gene (5 bases). V gave up 4 bases and J gave up 1 base, with 8 bases separating them. CDR1 and CDR2 from the germline V gene are MNHEY and SVGEGT. This CDR3 has 14 amino acids.